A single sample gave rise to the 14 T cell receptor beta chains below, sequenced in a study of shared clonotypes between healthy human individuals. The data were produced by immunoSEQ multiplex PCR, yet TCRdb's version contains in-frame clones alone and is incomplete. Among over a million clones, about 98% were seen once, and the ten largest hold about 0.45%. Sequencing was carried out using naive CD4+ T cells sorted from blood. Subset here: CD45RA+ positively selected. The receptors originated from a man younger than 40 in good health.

CDR3 nucleotide sequence: TGTGCCAGCAGCTCCCGGGACAGCTCCTACGAGCAGTACTTC. It is translated as CASSSRDSSYEQYF. The chain recombines TRBV5-4 with TRBJ2-7, with 7 bases identical to TRBD1. V shed 3 bases and J 0 bases; nucleotides not matched to a gene: 3. The CDR3 covers 14 residues. Germline CDR1 SGHNT, CDR2 YYREEE (reference sequence).

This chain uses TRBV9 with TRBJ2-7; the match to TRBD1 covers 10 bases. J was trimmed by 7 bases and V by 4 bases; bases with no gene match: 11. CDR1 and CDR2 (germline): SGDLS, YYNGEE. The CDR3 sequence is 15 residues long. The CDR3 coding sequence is TGTGCCAGCAGCCCCCGGGGGGGGACAGGGGAAGAGCAGTACTTC. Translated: CASSPRGGTGEEQYF.

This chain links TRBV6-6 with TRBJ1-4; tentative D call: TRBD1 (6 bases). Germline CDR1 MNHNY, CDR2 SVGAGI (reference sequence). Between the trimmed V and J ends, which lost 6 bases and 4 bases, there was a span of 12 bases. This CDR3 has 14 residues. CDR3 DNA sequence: TGTGCCAGCAGCAACAGGGCCTATAATGAAAAACTGTTTTTT. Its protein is CASSNRAYNEKLFF.

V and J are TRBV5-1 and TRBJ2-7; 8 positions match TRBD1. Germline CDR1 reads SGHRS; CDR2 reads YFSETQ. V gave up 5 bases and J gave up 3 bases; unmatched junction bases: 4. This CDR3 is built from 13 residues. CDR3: CASSAGQVYEQYF. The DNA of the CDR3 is TGCGCCAGCAGTGCGGGACAGGTCTACGAGCAGTACTTC. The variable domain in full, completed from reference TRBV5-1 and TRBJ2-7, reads KAGVTQTPRYLIKTRGQQVTLSCSPISGHRSVSWYQQTPGQGLQFLFEYFSETQRNKGNFPGRFSGRQFSNSRSEMNVSTLELGDSALYLCASSAGQVYEQYFGPGTRLTVT.

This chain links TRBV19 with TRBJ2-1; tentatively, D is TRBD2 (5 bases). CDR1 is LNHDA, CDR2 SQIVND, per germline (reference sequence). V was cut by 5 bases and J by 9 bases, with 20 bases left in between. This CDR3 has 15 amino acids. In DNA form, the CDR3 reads TGTGCCAGTAGTCCCGGACCCGCCGGGGTCAGTGAGCAGTTCTTC. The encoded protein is CASSPGPAGVSEQFF.

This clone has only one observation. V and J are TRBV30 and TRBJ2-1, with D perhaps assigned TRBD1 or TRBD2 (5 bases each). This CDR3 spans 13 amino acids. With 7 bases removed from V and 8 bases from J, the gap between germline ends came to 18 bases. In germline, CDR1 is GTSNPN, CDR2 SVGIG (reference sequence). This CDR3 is CASKRGGPHEQFF. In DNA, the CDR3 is TGTGCCTCCAAAAGGGGCGGGCCTCATGAGCAGTTCTTC.

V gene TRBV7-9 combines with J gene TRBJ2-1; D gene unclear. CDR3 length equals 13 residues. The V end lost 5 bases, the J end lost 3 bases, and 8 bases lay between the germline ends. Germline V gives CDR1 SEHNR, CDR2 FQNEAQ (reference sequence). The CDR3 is CASSPTDYNEQFF. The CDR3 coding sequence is TGTGCCAGCAGCCCAACGGACTACAATGAGCAGTTCTTC.

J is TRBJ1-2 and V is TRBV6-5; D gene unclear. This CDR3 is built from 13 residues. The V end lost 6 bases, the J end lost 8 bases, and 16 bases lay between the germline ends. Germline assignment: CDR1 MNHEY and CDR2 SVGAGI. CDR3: CASRRGLSGGYTF. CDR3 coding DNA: TGTGCCAGCAGGAGAGGGCTGAGCGGGGGCTACACCTTC.

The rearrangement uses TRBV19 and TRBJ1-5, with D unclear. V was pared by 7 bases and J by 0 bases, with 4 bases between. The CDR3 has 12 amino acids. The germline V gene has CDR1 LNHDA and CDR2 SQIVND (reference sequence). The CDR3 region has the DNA TGTGCCAGTACTTATAGCAATCAGCCCCAGCATTTT. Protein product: CASTYSNQPQHF.

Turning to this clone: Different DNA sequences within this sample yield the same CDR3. The CDR3 sequence: CASSPGLLYEQYF. The CDR3 DNA reads as TGCGCCAGCAGTCCCGGACTCCTCTACGAGCAGTACTTC. The J gene is TRBJ2-7, the V gene TRBV10-1; tentative D call: TRBD2 (5 bases). CDR3 length: 13 residues. From germline, CDR1 is WNHNN and CDR2 SYGVQD (reference sequence). V lost 5 bases, J lost 3 bases, and 11 bases lay in between.

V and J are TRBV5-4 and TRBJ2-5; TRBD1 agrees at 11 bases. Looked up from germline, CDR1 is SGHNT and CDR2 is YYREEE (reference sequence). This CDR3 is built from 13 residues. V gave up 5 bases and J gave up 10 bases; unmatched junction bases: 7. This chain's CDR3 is CASRILGQGDQYF. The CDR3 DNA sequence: TGTGCCAGCAGGATTTTGGGACAGGGGGACCAGTACTTC.

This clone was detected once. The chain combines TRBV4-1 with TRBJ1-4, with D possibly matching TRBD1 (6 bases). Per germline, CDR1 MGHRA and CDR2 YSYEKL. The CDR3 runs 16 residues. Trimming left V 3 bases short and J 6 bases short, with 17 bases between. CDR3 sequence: CASSQSMWGPDEKLFF. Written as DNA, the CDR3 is TGCGCCAGCAGCCAGTCAATGTGGGGGCCTGATGAAAAACTGTTTTTT.

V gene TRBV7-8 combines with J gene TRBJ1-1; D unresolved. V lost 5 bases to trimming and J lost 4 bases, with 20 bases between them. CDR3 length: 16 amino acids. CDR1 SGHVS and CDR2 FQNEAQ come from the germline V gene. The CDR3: CASSAKDRAWGTEAFF. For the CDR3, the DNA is TGTGCCAGCAGCGCAAAGGACCGGGCGTGGGGCACTGAAGCTTTCTTT. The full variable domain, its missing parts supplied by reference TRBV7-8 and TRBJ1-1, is GAGVSQSPRYKVAKRGQDVALRCDPISGHVSLFWYQQALGQGPEFLTYFQNEAQLDKSGLPSDRFFAERPEGSVSTLKIQRTQQEDSAVYLCASSAKDRAWGTEAFFGQGTRLTVV.

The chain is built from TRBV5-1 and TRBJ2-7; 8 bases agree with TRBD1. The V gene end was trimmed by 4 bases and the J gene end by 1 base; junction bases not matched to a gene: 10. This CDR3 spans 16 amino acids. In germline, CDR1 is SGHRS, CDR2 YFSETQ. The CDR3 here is CASSPFGTGPSYEQYF. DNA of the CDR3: TGCGCCAGCAGCCCCTTTGGGACAGGACCATCCTACGAGCAGTACTTC. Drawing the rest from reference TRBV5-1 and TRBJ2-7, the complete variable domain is KAGVTQTPRYLIKTRGQQVTLSCSPISGHRSVSWYQQTPGQGLQFLFEYFSETQRNKGNFPGRFSGRQFSNSRSEMNVSTLELGDSALYLCASSPFGTGPSYEQYFGPGTRLTVT.